The 16 T cell receptor beta chains below all came from one sample that was sequenced in a study of blood T cell repertoires in COVID-19. Clones were sequenced by immunoSEQ multiplex PCR, and TCRdb holds only the in-frame ones, with some missing. There are some 300,000 clones in the sample; 80% to 90% occur only once, and approximately 14% lies in the top ten. The sample taken for sequencing was peripheral blood. The receptors derive from a woman between 65 and 79 years old with COVID-19, enrolled during active disease.

The chain employs TRBV7-2 and TRBJ1-5; 10 positions match TRBD1. Germline values: CDR1 SGHTA, CDR2 FQGNSA. The CDR3 is 15 amino acids. The V and J ends lost 5 bases and 4 bases, in that order; junction bases with no gene match: 5. CDR3 region: CASSNGQGGNQPQHF. CDR3 nucleotide sequence: TGTGCCAGCAGCAACGGACAGGGGGGAAATCAGCCCCAGCATTTT. The full variable domain, with the rest looked up from reference TRBV7-2 and TRBJ1-5, is GAGVSQSPSNKVTEKGKDVELRCDPISGHTALYWYRQSLGQGLEFLIYFQGNSAPDKSGLPSDRFSAERTGGSVSTLTIQRTQQEDSAVYLCASSNGQGGNQPQHFGDGTRLSIL.

The rearrangement joins TRBV24-1 to TRBJ2-5; 9 bases align to TRBD1. The V gene end was trimmed by 5 bases and the J gene end by 4 bases; junction bases not matched to a gene: 4. This CDR3 is 14 amino acids long. Germline lookup yields CDR1 KGHDR and CDR2 SFDVKD. The CDR3 nucleotides are TGTGCCACCAGTGTAACAGGGGGCGCAGAGACCCAGTACTTC. Protein product: CATSVTGGAETQYF.

The chain recombines TRBV2 with TRBJ1-3; tentatively, D is TRBD1 (6 bases). V dropped 3 bases and J dropped 2 bases, with 8 bases sitting between them. Germline lookup yields CDR1 SNHLY and CDR2 FYNNEI. The CDR3 is 14 amino acids. The CDR3 loop reads CASSDTGTGNTIYF. DNA of the CDR3: TGTGCCAGCAGTGATACAGGGACTGGAAACACCATATATTTT.

The chain uses TRBV5-1 and TRBJ2-3; 8 nucleotides agree with TRBD2. Germline V gives CDR1 SGHRS, CDR2 YFSETQ. The trim removed 3 bases at V and 3 bases at J, leaving 9 bases unmatched. The CDR3 is 16 residues long. The CDR3 reads CASSSVKLAVTDTQYF. DNA for the CDR3: TGCGCCAGCAGCTCCGTGAAACTAGCGGTGACAGATACGCAGTATTTT.

This sequence joins TRBV7-9 and TRBJ2-1, with D maybe TRBD1 (5 bases). Deletions cut 3 bases from V and 8 bases from J, with 11 bases between. This CDR3 is 13 amino acids long. The germline CDR1 and CDR2 sequences are SEHNR and FQNEAQ (reference sequence). The CDR3 DNA is TGTGCCAGCAGCTTCTTCAGGGTCGATGAGCAGTTCTTC. This encodes CASSFFRVDEQFF. The full variable domain, rest sourced from reference TRBV7-9 and TRBJ2-1, is DTGVSQNPRHKITKRGQNVTFRCDPISEHNRLYWYRQTLGQGPEFLTYFQNEAQLEKSRLLSDRFSAERPKGSFSTLEIQRTEQGDSAMYLCASSFFRVDEQFFGPGTRLTVL.

The genes are TRBV29-1 and TRBJ1-3; D call uncertain. Deletions cut 8 bases from V and 1 base from J, with 6 bases between. Germline CDR1 SQVTM, CDR2 ANQGSEA. The CDR3 contains 11 residues. For the CDR3, the DNA is TGCAGCCTACGATCTGGAAACACCATATATTTT. Protein product: CSLRSGNTIYF.

The CDR3: CASSLDRWNTEAFF. CDR3 DNA: TGCGCCAGCAGCTTGGACAGGTGGAACACTGAAGCTTTCTTT. The chain couples TRBV5-1 to TRBJ1-1, with a weak D call TRBD1 (5 bases). The CDR3 is made up of 14 amino acids. Per the germline V gene, CDR1 is SGHRS and CDR2 is YFSETQ. Trimming took off 0 bases at V and 1 base at J, with 7 bases between the two ends.

The chain employs TRBV10-1 and TRBJ1-6; D not certain. V lost 2 bases and J 5 bases, leaving 7 bases between the germline ends. This CDR3 spans 14 amino acids. Germline CDR1 is WNHNN and CDR2 is SYGVQD (reference sequence). CDR3 in amino acids: CASSETQNNSPLHF. The CDR3 bases are TGCGCCAGCAGTGAGACACAGAATAATTCACCCCTCCACTTT.

This rearrangement joins TRBV5-1 to TRBJ1-1, with a weak D call TRBD1 (5 bases). V gave up 4 bases and J gave up 1 base, with 8 bases separating them. Germline V gene lookup returns CDR1 SGHRS and CDR2 YFSETQ. This CDR3 is built from 13 residues. CDR3 amino acids: CASSEDRNTEAFF. The CDR3 DNA reads TGCGCCAGCAGCGAAGACAGGAACACTGAAGCTTTCTTT.

This chain joins TRBV12-3 or TRBV12-4 and TRBJ1-1; D unresolved. The CDR3 length is 12 residues. The V end lost 3 bases, the J end lost 7 bases, and 9 bases lay between the germline ends. CDR3 residues: CASSFWQDEAFF. DNA for the CDR3: TGTGCCAGCAGTTTCTGGCAAGATGAAGCTTTCTTT.

The CDR3 DNA sequence: TGTGCCAGCAGCTTGGGTCAGGGGGCGCTAGGCTACACCTTC. The encoded protein is CASSLGQGALGYTF. The chain couples TRBV5-6 to TRBJ1-2; the match to TRBD1 covers 8 bases. J was trimmed by 8 bases and V by 0 bases; bases with no gene match: 6. Germline CDR1 and CDR2: SGHDT and YYEEEE. The CDR3 loop spans 14 amino acids.

CDR3 sequence (DNA): TGCAGTGCCACACGAAACTATGGCTACACCTTC. Translating gives CSATRNYGYTF. The rearrangement joins TRBV20-1 to TRBJ1-2; D unclear. The CDR3 spans 11 residues. CDR1 and CDR2 (germline): DFQATT, SNEGSKA (reference sequence). The V end was cut by 6 bases, the J end by 2 bases, with 7 bases between.

The chain uses TRBV5-1 and TRBJ1-4; perhaps TRBD1 as D (5 bases). CDR1 and CDR2 (germline): SGHRS, YFSETQ. The CDR3 contains 14 residues. V lost 4 bases, J lost 4 bases, and 11 bases lay in between. CDR3 nucleotides: TGCGCCAGCAGCACTGACAGCCGTAATGAAAAACTGTTTTTT. This sequence encodes CASSTDSRNEKLFF.

The chain couples TRBV19 to TRBJ2-3; 8 bases agree with TRBD2. V shed 3 bases, J shed 1 base, and the junction held 3 bases outside the gene matches. Germline lookup yields CDR1 LNHDA and CDR2 SQIVND (reference sequence). The length of the CDR3 is 15 residues. CDR3 coding DNA: TGTGCCAGTAGTATTGTTAGCGGGGGCACAGATACGCAGTATTTT. This translates into CASSIVSGGTDTQYF. Full variable domain (remainder filled in from reference TRBV19 and TRBJ2-3): DGGITQSPKYLFRKEGQNVTLSCEQNLNHDAMYWYRQDPGQGLRLIYYSQIVNDFQKGDIAEGYSVSREKKESFPLTVTSAQKNPTAFYLCASSIVSGGTDTQYFGPGTRLTVL.

The V gene is TRBV19, the J gene TRBJ1-1, with D uncertain. CDR1 and CDR2 from the germline V gene are LNHDA and SQIVND (reference sequence). The CDR3 runs 16 residues. V lost 1 base and J 6 bases, leaving 18 bases between the germline ends. CDR3 nucleotide sequence: TGTGCCAGTAGTATAGGTGAGAGGGTCGGCGTCGCTGAAGCTTTCTTT. Its protein product is CASSIGERVGVAEAFF.

This clone has only one observation. The chain combines TRBV5-1 with TRBJ1-2, with 7 bases aligning to TRBD1. The CDR3 is 13 residues long. Germline CDR1 and CDR2: SGHRS and YFSETQ. V gave up 4 bases and J gave up 6 bases; unmatched junction bases: 6. CDR3 DNA sequence: TGCGCCAGCAGCCCGACAGGGTTTCATGGCTACACCTTC. Its translation is CASSPTGFHGYTF.